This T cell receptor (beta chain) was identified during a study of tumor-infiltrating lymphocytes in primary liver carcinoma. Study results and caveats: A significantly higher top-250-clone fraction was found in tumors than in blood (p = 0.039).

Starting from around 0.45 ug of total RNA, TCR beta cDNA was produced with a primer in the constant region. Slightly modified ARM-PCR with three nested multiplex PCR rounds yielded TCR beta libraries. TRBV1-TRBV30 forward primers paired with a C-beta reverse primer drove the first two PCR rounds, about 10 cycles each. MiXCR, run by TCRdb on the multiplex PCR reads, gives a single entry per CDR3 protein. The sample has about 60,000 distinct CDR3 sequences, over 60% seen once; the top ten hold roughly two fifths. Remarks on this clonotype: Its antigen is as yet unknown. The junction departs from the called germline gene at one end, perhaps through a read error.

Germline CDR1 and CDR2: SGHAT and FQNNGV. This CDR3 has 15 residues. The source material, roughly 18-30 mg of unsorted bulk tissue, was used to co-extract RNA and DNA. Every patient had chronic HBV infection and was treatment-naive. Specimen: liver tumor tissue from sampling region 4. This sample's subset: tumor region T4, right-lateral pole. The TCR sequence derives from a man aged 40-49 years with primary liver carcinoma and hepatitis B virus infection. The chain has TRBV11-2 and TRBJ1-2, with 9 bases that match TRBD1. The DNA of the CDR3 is TGTGCCAACAGCTTCTCCGGGGACAGGGTCTATGACTACAACTTC. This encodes CANSFSGDRVYDYNF.